Sequencing of this T cell receptor (beta chain) was carried out in a study of PD-1 blockade in classical Hodgkin lymphoma. J gave up 4 bases and V 4 bases, and 7 bases lay outside the gene matches. The CDR3 is 14 amino acids. Germline V lookup: CDR1 SEHNR, CDR2 FQNEAQ (reference sequence). The patients all showed relapse after autologous stem cell transplantation, while their brentuximab vedotin exposure varied. Sequenced by immunoSEQ multiplex PCR; TCRdb stores in-frame clones only, minus some. This table holds fewer than 20,000 clones, approximately 88% found once. J is TRBJ2-7 and V is TRBV7-9; TRBD2 agrees at 7 bases. The sequence derives from a human donor with classical Hodgkin lymphoma. Sequences were derived from peripheral blood mononuclear cells (PBMCs), sampled before the second cycle of nivolumab. The CDR3 region is CASSSGTTVYEQYF. The CDR3, as DNA: TGTGCCAGCAGCTCCGGGACTACCGTTTACGAGCAGTACTTC.